This entry features one T cell receptor (beta chain) sequence. The CDR3 runs 14 residues. J gave up 7 bases and V 0 bases, and 5 bases lay outside the gene matches. Germline lookup yields CDR1 ENHRY and CDR2 SYGVKD. This sample was included in a study of response to subunit inactivated influenza vaccine. TCRdb reprocessed the RT-PCR reads with MiXCR, giving one entry per CDR3 protein. The sample lists more than 550,000 distinct CDR3 sequences, about 12% seen once, with about 10% in the top ten. This specimen consisted of PBMCs from blood, obtained on the day of vaccination. The clonotype was recovered from a man between 45 and 60 years old who received an inactivated influenza vaccine. The chain has TRBV10-3 and TRBJ1-2, with TRBD1 identical over 7 bases. The CDR3 is CAISESDRVGGYTF. The DNA of the CDR3 is TGTGCCATCAGTGAGTCCGACAGGGTCGGTGGCTACACCTTC.